This T cell receptor (beta chain) was identified during a study of neurological immune-mediated disorders (dated by TCRdb to about 2019). About the full investigation: Among the approximately 35 multiple sclerosis patients, relapsing-remitting MS accounted for about 31 and secondary progressive MS accounted for 3. The cohort included about 70 subjects: about 15 with HAM/TSP, some 34 with multiple sclerosis, and 20 or so healthy controls. The approximately 100 TCR-beta libraries included longitudinal samples, technical triplicates and paired sorted CD4+ and CD8+ T-cell subsets alongside PBMC samples. Peripheral blood TCR-beta repertoires from HTLV-I-associated myelopathy (HAM/TSP) patients, multiple sclerosis patients and healthy controls were compared by UMI-based sequencing.

Reading the germline V gene (reference sequence) gives CDR1 MNHEY and CDR2 SMNVEV. The CDR3 starts with the cysteine, ends with the phenylalanine, and has 18 residues. CDR3 DNA is the only sequence kept; it has 54 bases, read in frame from the first base. The germline V end is reduced by 1 base and the J end by 3 bases; junction bases left unmatched: 9. cDNA synthesis used template-switch 5'RACE with a primer carrying a 10-nucleotide random unique molecular identifier tagging each TCR transcript. Every sequencing run yielded over 200 million TCR-beta sequences covering 15-18 subjects. The RNeasy kit was used for extraction of total RNA. Using the KAPA Real-time Library Amplification kit, TCR-beta VDJ regions were amplified with primers for the TCR constant region and the 5'RACE anchor. A first PCR added sample indexes and Illumina adaptors, after which a second PCR increased the library yield. After Ampure bead purification, the roughly 650 bp TCR product was size-selected on a 2% E-gel SizeSelection system. Library quality was checked on a Bioanalyzer, concentration was measured with Qubit, and libraries were quantified with the Kapa Library Quantification kit before pooling. An Illumina HiSeq 2500 was used to sequence the libraries paired-end at 2 x 150 bp. To increase sequence diversity, roughly 23-30% phiX was spiked into each library pool. On the study's bioinformatics: The UMI-based MiGEC pipeline processed quality-filtered reads and removed over 80% of raw TCR sequences during error correction. IMGT germline references were used for alignment of VDJ genes, and clonotypes were defined by a unique CDR3 amino acid sequence together with V-J genes. Clonal expansion, Shannon diversity and CDR3 relatedness (CalcPairwiseDistances, ClusterSamples) were evaluated with VDJtools, and phylogenetic trees were built with CLCbio workbench. Clones with at least 8 unique UMIs were defined as expanded, with this threshold being based on coefficient-of-variation modelling across technical triplicates. Using fastp trimming at Q25 and MiXCR clonotype assembly, TCRdb reanalyzed the public sequencing data and kept in-frame beta chains. Records with the same CDR3 protein are collapsed into one entry carrying the most frequent genes and DNA. These V and J calls originate from TCRdb's pipeline instead of the authors' own analysis. The sample table shows roughly 75,000 distinct CDR3 sequences, and around 2.6% are seen once. The ten top clones hold 0.95% to 1.3% of the sample.

Unsorted PBMC libraries were generated from 2 million PBMCs stored in RNAlater at -80 °C until RNA extraction. Multiple sclerosis patients were enrolled in a US clinical protocol evaluating disease progression by magnetic resonance imaging. Peripheral blood was subjected to Ficoll-Hypaque density gradient centrifugation to isolate PBMCs, which were then cryopreserved in liquid nitrogen. Results and caveats for the whole study, not just this receptor: The highest TCR clonal expansion was observed in HAM/TSP patients, whereas the lowest was observed in MS patients, even when compared with healthy controls. The MS cluster showed no association with clinical or MRI features, and the authors stated that larger cohorts are needed. No identical CDR3 amino acid sequences were found to be shared among expanded clones across subjects, suggesting that TCR-beta repertoires were private in all groups. In a phylogenetic analysis, the repertoires of 18 out of 34 MS patients fell into a single cluster of related CDR3 sequences, pointing to a possible signature at the repertoire level.

The sample holds many counts of this clonotype. Its specific antigen is unknown. No base quality values were provided; no much bigger clone lies one nucleotide off. Specimen: PBMCs. In this chain, TRBV27 is recombined with TRBJ2-1; 10 middle bases align to TRBD1. This TCR came from a woman aged 25 to 45 with multiple sclerosis. The DNA is as follows: TGTGCCAGCAGTTTATTGGGAACCGGACAGGGGGGCTACAATGAGCAGTTCTTC. It translates as CASSLLGTGQGGYNEQFF.